This TCR beta chain stems from a study of CD8+ T cells in alopecia areata. About the study: Tofacitinib was taken orally by treated patients, and the dose was 5 to 10 mg twice daily.

There are 13 residues in the CDR3. The germline V gene encodes CDR1 SGDLS and CDR2 YYNGEE. V trimming: 5 bases; J trimming: 7 bases; junction bases outside the gene matches: 2. Extracted RNA was reverse transcribed, and the resulting cDNA served as sequencing template. Clones were read by immunoSEQ multiplex PCR, and TCRdb kept only the in-frame ones, dropping some. Of some 150,000 clones listed, around 50% are singletons. This clone was seen only a few times. This specimen consisted of CD8+ T cells sorted from blood, obtained at week 0. The V gene is TRBV9, the J gene TRBJ1-6; 8 nucleotides line up with TRBD1. This receptor was identified in a human donor with alopecia areata. The CDR3 reads CASRTGENSPLHF. CDR3 bases: TGTGCCAGCAGGACAGGGGAAAATTCACCCCTCCACTTT.